This TCR beta chain emerged from a study of blood T cell repertoires in COVID-19. Trimming pared 5 bases from V and 8 bases from J, leaving 17 bases between. This CDR3 has 14 residues. CDR1 SGHRS and CDR2 YFSETQ come from the germline V gene. The method was immunoSEQ multiplex PCR; TCRdb's version includes in-frame clones alone and lacks a portion of them. Seen here are 340,000 or so clones, approximately 82% observed once, and the top ten hold 2.5% to 3.5%. The chain links TRBV5-1 to TRBJ2-1; D may be TRBD1 (7 bases). This clonotype was sampled from a man aged 25-45 years with active or convalescent COVID-19. Material for sequencing was peripheral blood. CDR3 protein: CASSNNRGGDEQFF. The CDR3 region has the DNA TGCGCCAGCAGTAACAACAGGGGAGGCGATGAGCAGTTCTTC.